This T cell receptor beta chain was sequenced for a study of regulatory T cells in long-lasting Graves disease. CDR1 and CDR2 from the germline V gene are SGHVS and FNYEAQ. The junction had 7 bases not matched to a gene; V was cut back by 2 bases and J by 0 bases. The CDR3 covers 20 residues. Time point here: newly diagnosed GD, antithyroid drugs for less than 3 months. PBMC-extracted RNA yielded the TCR library. A roughly 8.3-milliliter sample of peripheral blood was drawn into EDTA tubes. Relying on iRepertoire HTBI primers and Arm-PCR of CDR3 regions, the team built TCR beta libraries. One entry per CDR3 protein results from TCRdb running MiXCR on the multiplex PCR reads. The sample contains roughly 410,000 distinct CDR3 sequences, 14% to 15% of which appear only once. Separately, the same data were catalogued under a study of T cells in Graves' hyperthyroidism and ophthalmopathy. From that study: Exclusion followed for patients with uncontrolled infection, other autoimmune disease, pregnancy or lactation. The TCR CDR3 was amplified in a first-round RT-PCR using the HTBI primer set. Most thyroid-expanded clonotypes above 0.001 were also found in blood.

The source of this sequence is a woman aged 35 to 49 with Graves disease. The chain couples TRBV7-6 to TRBJ2-1; 16 nucleotides match TRBD2. This specimen consisted of peripheral blood mononuclear cells (PBMCs), obtained at new diagnosis, from a patient treated with antithyroid drugs. The CDR3 DNA follows: TGTGCCAGCAGCTTAAGCCCGGGACTAGCGGGAGGGTTCTCCTACAATGAGCAGTTCTTC. It is translated as CASSLSPGLAGGFSYNEQFF.